A few counts support the clone carrying this T cell receptor beta chain. The antigen is not known. CDR1 and CDR2 (germline): MNHEY, SMNVEV (reference sequence). The CDR3 totals 14 residues. V lost 6 bases and J 2 bases, leaving 13 bases between the germline ends. Together with a sample-barcoded 5' primer, a J-beta primer mix was included in a second PCR lasting about 6 to 11 cycles. Researchers report that each sample yielded at least 2.5 million CDR3-containing paired-end reads. TCRdb recomputed calls from the 5' RACE reads with MiXCR, one row per CDR3 protein. The repertoire holds around 1,500,000 distinct CDR3 sequences, with about 30% as singletons. The sample belongs to a study of blood T cells in healthy people across ages. Points from the study as a whole: Both higher diversity and more naive CD4+ cells marked long-lived donors when set against aged donors.

Each donor had approximately 10 milliliters of peripheral blood drawn. No fewer than 6 micrograms of total RNA were isolated from every sample. This rearrangement joins TRBV27 to TRBJ2-5, with unresolved D. The sequencing sample was made of blood. The source is a woman aged 30 to 39 in good health. The CDR3 reads CASRRRGLQETQYF. The CDR3 nucleotides read TGTGCCAGCAGGCGCCGAGGTCTGCAAGAGACCCAGTACTTC.